The clone carrying this T cell receptor (beta chain) was observed a few times. Its specificity is unknown. Barcoded TCR alpha and TCR beta cDNA libraries with UMIs came from 5'RACE using constant-segment primers. TCRdb reanalysed the 5' RACE reads using MiXCR and keeps one entry per CDR3 protein. This repertoire shows about 430,000 distinct CDR3 sequences, about a sixth found once; its top ten account for about a fifth. Trimming cost V 3 bases and J 1 base, with 9 bases left between them. CDR3 size: 14 residues. This sample stems from a study of T-cell memory formation after mild COVID-19. Study context: The TCR clusters were mostly specific to one donor. General observations from the study: Pre-infection memory carried some responding clones, suggesting that cross-reactive memory joined. Shrinking CD4+ clones were chiefly CM and EM; CD8+ ones were chiefly EMRA.

This receptor was obtained from a man aged 18 to 30 who had mild COVID-19 (a few samples of this study predate the infection). Cell type and time point are not known. Input material: PBMCs or a T cell subset sorted from them (not recorded which). The J gene is TRBJ1-1, the V gene TRBV12-3 or TRBV12-4, with D possibly matching TRBD1 (5 bases). CDR3 protein: CASSFHGTNTEAFF. In DNA, the CDR3 is TGTGCCAGCAGTTTTCACGGGACGAACACTGAAGCTTTCTTT.